This entry lists 29 T cell receptor beta chains sequenced from one sample in a study of blood T cell repertoires in COVID-19. TCRdb keeps only in-frame clones here, not all; method: immunoSEQ multiplex PCR. The data contain some 400,000 clones, about 90% of them seen just once; the ten biggest clones take up less than 2%. The source material was PBMCs or T cells enriched from blood (not recorded which). The receptors were gathered from a woman aged 25 to 39 who had recovered from COVID-19.

The CDR3 sequence is CASSLPGGIYTEAFF. CDR3 in DNA: TGTGCCAGCAGTTTACCAGGGGGCATTTACACTGAAGCTTTCTTT. This chain links TRBV28 with TRBJ1-1; TRBD1 aligns across 8 bases. The CDR3 sequence is 15 residues long. CDR1 is MDHEN, CDR2 SYDVKM, per germline. The ends lost 2 bases at V and 3 bases at J; junction bases unmatched: 5.

The chain has TRBV3-1 (or the pseudogene TRBV3-2) and TRBJ1-5, with a possible D match to TRBD1 (5 bases). CDR3 size: 14 residues. Germline CDR1 reads LGHDT; CDR2 reads YNNKEL (reference sequence). Trimming removed 1 base at V and 7 bases at J, with 11 bases between. The CDR3 DNA sequence: TGTGCCAGCAGCCAAGGATCAGGGTTACAGCCCCAGCATTTT. This translates into CASSQGSGLQPQHF.

The table lists this clone with a count of one. The chain has TRBV19 and TRBJ1-1; 8 bases fit TRBD1. Germline CDR1 LNHDA, CDR2 SQIVND (reference sequence). The CDR3 runs 16 residues. Unmatched junction bases numbered 7, after V lost 4 bases and J lost 0 bases. CDR3 region: CASSNTGGFLNTEAFF. CDR3 DNA sequence: TGTGCCAGTAGTAATACAGGGGGATTCCTGAACACTGAAGCTTTCTTT. Variable domain in full (rest from reference TRBV19 and TRBJ1-1): DGGITQSPKYLFRKEGQNVTLSCEQNLNHDAMYWYRQDPGQGLRLIYYSQIVNDFQKGDIAEGYSVSREKKESFPLTVTSAQKNPTAFYLCASSNTGGFLNTEAFFGQGTRLTVV.

The chain combines TRBV6-6 with TRBJ1-6; D perhaps matches TRBD1 (5 bases). CDR1 MNHNY and CDR2 SVGAGI come from the germline V gene (reference sequence). This CDR3 is built from 17 residues. Deletions cut 5 bases from V and 6 bases from J, with 20 bases between. Written as DNA, the CDR3 is TGTGCCAGCAGTCGGGGGACTGACGAAATTTTTAATTCACCCCTCCACTTT. This gives the protein CASSRGTDEIFNSPLHF.

This sequence joins TRBV27 and TRBJ1-5; D is undetermined. The germline CDR1 and CDR2 sequences are MNHEY and SMNVEV (reference sequence). CDR3 length equals 17 residues. With 5 bases removed from V and 0 bases from J, the gap between germline ends came to 17 bases. CDR3 nucleotides: TGTGCCAGCAGTCCGACTCGAGAGGATTATAGCAATCAGCCCCAGCATTTT. Amino acids: CASSPTREDYSNQPQHF.

The CDR3 region is CASSFGGTQETQYF. CDR3 coding DNA: TGTGCCAGCAGTTTTGGGGGGACCCAAGAGACCCAGTACTTC. V is TRBV28 and J is TRBJ2-5; the D gene is possibly TRBD2 (6 bases). The CDR3 is made up of 14 amino acids. V was clipped by 3 bases and J by 1 base, with 9 bases between them. Germline CDR1 and CDR2: MDHEN and SYDVKM.

This sequence joins TRBV9 and TRBJ2-7, with D perhaps matching TRBD1 (5 bases). V was pared by 0 bases and J by 6 bases, with 10 bases between. CDR1 is SGDLS and CDR2 is YYNGEE in the germline V gene. This CDR3 spans 13 amino acids. CDR3 region: CASSVGRVGEQYF. The DNA of the CDR3 is TGTGCCAGCAGCGTAGGCAGGGTTGGCGAGCAGTACTTC.

This chain connects TRBV10-2 to TRBJ2-1; 16 positions match TRBD2. Trimming took 7 bases from V and 2 from J; bases not matched to a gene: 8. CDR1 is WSHSY and CDR2 is SAAADI in the germline V gene. The CDR3 loop spans 18 amino acids. CDR3: CASTETGTSGRAYNEQFF. In nucleotides, the CDR3 is TGCGCCAGCACCGAAACCGGGACTAGCGGGAGGGCCTACAATGAGCAGTTCTTC.

CDR3 sequence: CATNSGTSSNEQFF. The CDR3 DNA reads TGTGCCACCAACTCCGGGACTAGTTCCAATGAGCAGTTCTTC. The chain couples TRBV28 to TRBJ2-1, with TRBD2 identical over 8 bases. V lost 10 bases, J lost 6 bases, and 11 bases stayed unmatched. The CDR3 has 14 residues. Germline CDR1 reads MDHEN; CDR2 reads SYDVKM.

A few counts support this clone. The chain combines TRBV30 with TRBJ2-7; possibly TRBD2 for D (6 bases). CDR3 size: 16 residues. Germline V gene lookup returns CDR1 GTSNPN and CDR2 SVGIG (reference sequence). Between the trimmed V and J ends, which lost 0 bases and 3 bases, there was a span of 18 bases. CDR3 bases: TGTGCCTGGAGTGTACTGGAGGTAGGGGAGGTCTACGAGCAGTACTTC. It is translated as CAWSVLEVGEVYEQYF.

The V gene is TRBV27, the J gene TRBJ1-2; 9 bases map to TRBD1. V dropped 6 bases and J dropped 2; count of bases not matched to a gene: 7. This CDR3 contains 15 residues. Germline V CDR1 and CDR2: MNHEY, SMNVEV (reference sequence). The CDR3 DNA follows: TGTGCCAGCAGCTGGGACAGGGTCGGGAACTATGGCTACACCTTC. Protein product: CASSWDRVGNYGYTF.

The CDR3 is CASSLEPGQNTEAFF. CDR3 nucleotide sequence: TGTGCCAGCAGCTTAGAGCCAGGGCAGAACACTGAAGCTTTCTTT. The J gene is TRBJ1-1, the V gene TRBV7-3, with D maybe TRBD1 (5 bases). Trimming cost V 2 bases and J 1 base, with 11 bases left between them. Germline loops: CDR1 SGHTA, CDR2 FQGTGA. This CDR3 has 15 residues.

The rearrangement links TRBV19 to TRBJ1-4; D is ambiguous. Germline CDR1 LNHDA, CDR2 SQIVND (reference sequence). V gave up 5 bases and J gave up 0 bases, with 13 bases separating them. CDR3 length equals 16 residues. This CDR3 is CASSPPRPTTNEKLFF. CDR3 in DNA: TGTGCCAGTAGTCCACCGCGGCCCACAACTAATGAAAAACTGTTTTTT. Based on the CDR3 plus reference TRBV19 and TRBJ1-4, the full variable domain is DGGITQSPKYLFRKEGQNVTLSCEQNLNHDAMYWYRQDPGQGLRLIYYSQIVNDFQKGDIAEGYSVSREKKESFPLTVTSAQKNPTAFYLCASSPPRPTTNEKLFFGSGTQLSVL.

The genes are TRBV28 and TRBJ2-3; TRBD2 aligns across 8 bases. With 4 bases clipped from V and 0 bases from J, the junction kept 3 bases outside the gene matches. The CDR3 consists of 15 residues. From germline, CDR1 is MDHEN and CDR2 SYDVKM. This CDR3 is CASSSRTSSTDTQYF. The CDR3 DNA is TGTGCCAGCAGTTCTCGGACTAGCAGCACAGATACGCAGTATTTT.

The rearrangement links TRBV12-3 or TRBV12-4 to TRBJ2-1; D is unresolved. V was shortened by 6 bases and J by 6 bases, with 12 bases between the two germline ends. This CDR3 comprises 13 residues. DNA for the CDR3: TGTGCCAGCAGCCTTTCCGAGCGCAATGAGCAGTTCTTC. Translated, it gives CASSLSERNEQFF.

This rearrangement joins TRBV5-1 to TRBJ2-1, with 11 bases identical to TRBD1. CDR1 is SGHRS, CDR2 YFSETQ, per germline. Trimming removed 3 bases from V and 7 bases from J; junction bases left unmatched: 6. CDR3 length: 15 amino acids. The CDR3 loop reads CASSYSGTGGNEQFF. The CDR3 nucleotides read TGCGCCAGCAGCTATTCCGGGACAGGGGGGAATGAGCAGTTCTTC.

This clone was recorded once. This chain uses TRBV9 with TRBJ1-3; D gene unclear. Germline lookup yields CDR1 SGDLS and CDR2 YYNGEE. The CDR3 sequence is 14 residues long. V was pared by 6 bases and J by 0 bases, with 10 bases between. For the CDR3, the DNA is TGTGCCAGCAATGGAGGAGCCTCTGGAAACACCATATATTTT. It codes for CASNGGASGNTIYF.

This rearrangement joins TRBV6-2 or TRBV6-3 to TRBJ1-1; D uncertain. V was shortened by 0 bases and J by 4 bases, with 21 bases between the two germline ends. The germline V gene encodes CDR1 MNHEY and CDR2 SVGEGT. This CDR3 region has 18 residues. CDR3 bases: TGTGCCAGCAGTTACTCGATAATCCGGGGAGTCTTGGGCACTGAAGCTTTCTTT. Its translation: CASSYSIIRGVLGTEAFF.

CDR3 in DNA: TGTGCCAGCAGTCCCGGACTTTCCACAGATACGCAGTATTTT. Translating it yields CASSPGLSTDTQYF. The chain is built from TRBV28 and TRBJ2-3; weak D call: TRBD2 (5 bases). The V gene lost 5 bases and the J gene lost 2 bases, with 11 bases spanning the gap. Germline V gene sequence: CDR1 MDHEN, CDR2 SYDVKM. The CDR3 covers 14 residues.

This clone appeared a few times. The chain joins TRBV7-2 to TRBJ2-7; 7 bases line up with TRBD1. CDR1 is SGHTA and CDR2 is FQGNSA in the germline V gene. V lost 3 bases, J lost 1 base, and 9 bases stayed unmatched. The CDR3 consists of 16 residues. The CDR3 sequence is CASSFVDRDRSYEQYF. The CDR3 DNA follows: TGTGCCAGCAGCTTTGTCGACAGGGACCGATCCTACGAGCAGTACTTC.

V is TRBV3-1 (or the pseudogene TRBV3-2) and J is TRBJ1-3, with D unresolved. The CDR3 runs 17 residues. The V gene's germline CDR1 is LGHDT and CDR2 YNNKEL (reference sequence). V was pared by 5 bases and J by 0 bases, with 17 bases between. The CDR3 nucleotides are TGTGCCAGCAGCTTTCCCCCCCAGGACTTCTCTGGAAACACCATATATTTT. As protein: CASSFPPQDFSGNTIYF.

This chain joins TRBV5-8 and TRBJ1-3, with 8 bases aligning to TRBD1. The CDR3 consists of 15 residues. After removal of 4 bases from V and 3 bases from J, the junction contained 6 bases not matched to a gene. Germline CDR1 SGHTS, CDR2 YDEGEE. The CDR3, as DNA: TGTGCCAGCAGCACAGGACAGGGAAGTGGAAACACCATATATTTT. Its protein is CASSTGQGSGNTIYF.

This chain links TRBV12-3 or TRBV12-4 with TRBJ2-7; TRBD2 is a possible D gene (5 bases). Deletions cut 6 bases from V and 2 bases from J, with 11 bases between. The CDR3 extends over 13 amino acids. The chain's CDR3 is CASRPGYTYEQYF. As DNA, the CDR3 is TGTGCCAGCAGACCGGGATATACCTACGAGCAGTACTTC.

CDR3 sequence (DNA): TGTGCCATCGCGGCGGGGGGGTACACAGATACGCAGTATTTT. Amino acids: CAIAAGGYTDTQYF. V gene TRBV10-3 combines with J gene TRBJ2-3; 9 nucleotides agree with TRBD2. This CDR3 contains 14 residues. CDR1 is ENHRY, CDR2 SYGVKD, per germline. V lost 8 bases to trimming and J lost 2 bases; unmatched junction nucleotides: 5.

The rearrangement links TRBV9 to TRBJ2-2; 12 bases fit TRBD2. The CDR3 length is 16 residues. J gave up 0 bases and V 5 bases, and 2 bases lay outside the gene matches. Looked up from germline, CDR1 is SGDLS and CDR2 is YYNGEE. The CDR3 bases are TGTGCCAGCAGAGGGACTAGCGGGTCGAACACCGGGGAGCTGTTTTTT. It specifies CASRGTSGSNTGELFF.

V usage is TRBV11-1 and J usage is TRBJ2-7; 8 nucleotides align to TRBD1. The ends lost 4 bases at V and 2 bases at J; junction bases unmatched: 10. Germline V CDR1 and CDR2: SGHAT, FQDESV (reference sequence). The CDR3 is made up of 16 amino acids. CDR3 protein: CASSYSDRGETYEQYF. CDR3 DNA sequence: TGTGCCAGCAGCTACTCCGACAGGGGCGAGACCTACGAGCAGTACTTC.

The chain joins TRBV5-1 to TRBJ2-1; 15 bases are shared with TRBD2. The V gene's germline CDR1 is SGHRS and CDR2 YFSETQ. The CDR3 consists of 16 residues. V lost 4 bases and J lost 3; bases outside the gene matches: 2. The CDR3 region has the DNA TGCGCCAGCAGCCAGGGACTAGCGGGGGGCTACAATGAGCAGTTCTTC. As protein: CASSQGLAGGYNEQFF.

This clone appeared once. V usage is TRBV3-1 (or the pseudogene TRBV3-2) and J usage is TRBJ2-5; 15 bases are shared with TRBD2. Germline lookup yields CDR1 LGHDT and CDR2 YNNKEL (reference sequence). The CDR3 contains 17 residues. J was trimmed by 0 bases and V by 5 bases; bases with no gene match: 4. CDR3 region: CASSGTSGGPYQETQYF. For the CDR3, the DNA is TGTGCCAGCAGCGGGACTAGCGGGGGGCCGTACCAAGAGACCCAGTACTTC.

The rearrangement uses TRBV7-8 and TRBJ1-5; D is possibly TRBD1 (6 bases). Trimming stripped 5 bases from V and 3 bases from J, with 11 bases between. Germline V gives CDR1 SGHVS, CDR2 FQNEAQ. This CDR3 spans 14 amino acids. The CDR3 coding sequence is TGTGCCAGCAGCATGACAGGATTCAATCAGCCCCAGCATTTT. This encodes CASSMTGFNQPQHF.